The source of this TCR beta chain is a study of tumor and adjacent non-tumor tissue in lung cancer. Study-wide context: Each sample yielded a few million productive TCRbeta reads on average.

CDR3 length: 13 amino acids. Germline CDR1 reads SGHNT; CDR2 reads YENEEA. On this clonotype itself: Its antigen is unidentified. Relative to the germline gene, one junction end is altered; a read error may explain this.

RNA was extracted from bulk tissue without any cell sorting. Study outcomes and limitations: Significantly higher TCR diversity was found in tumor than normal lung.

TCRbeta libraries were built with three rounds of nested PCR, modified from ARM-PCR. MiXCR, applied by TCRdb to the multiplex PCR reads, yields one record per CDR3 protein. Of around 140,000 distinct CDR3 sequences listed, approximately 66% were seen once; the top ten hold about 20%. The receptor comes from a man in his 60s with small cell lung cancer. The sequenced sample was lung tumor tissue. This chain uses TRBV11-3 with TRBJ1-1; a weak D match, TRBD1 (6 bases). CDR3 DNA: TGTGCCAGCAATAAGGGGGGGGGCACTGAAGTTTTCTTT. Translated: CASNKGGGTEVFF.